Listed below are T cell receptor beta chains from one sample, sequenced in a study of beta chain features in type 1 diabetes. Produced via immunoSEQ multiplex PCR; TCRdb's table is partial and in-frame only. The data show 200,000 to 300,000 clones, roughly two thirds seen once. Sequencing was carried out using naive CD4+ T cells from blood. These receptors came from a man aged 25-45 years in good health. Both conserved end residues are part of each CDR3. The D gene is left open where the match is weak. Not every row has a clone size; where given, it reads once, few, many or a size class.

clone size	J gene	D gene	V gene	CDR3 length	CDR3 DNA	CDR3 protein
-	TRBJ1-1	TRBD1	TRBV29-1	12	TGCAGCGTAGAGAGACAGGGGGCTTGGGCTTTCTTT	CSVERQGAWAFF
once	TRBJ2-1	TRBD2	TRBV29-1	16	TGCAGCGGCCTGACTAGCGGGAGGTCCTCCTACAATGAGCAGTTCTTC	CSGLTSGRSSYNEQFF
-	TRBJ1-2	-	TRBV9	13	TGTGCCAGCAGCGATACAGGGATGCATGGCTACACCTTC	CASSDTGMHGYTF
-	TRBJ2-5	TRBD1	TRBV9	13	TGTGCCAGCAGCGTGGGACAGCAAGAGACCCAGTACTTC	CASSVGQQETQYF
-	TRBJ1-2	TRBD1	TRBV9	14	TGTGCCAGCAGCACCACAGGGGTCGGCTATGGCTACACCTTC	CASSTTGVGYGYTF
-	TRBJ2-3	TRBD2	TRBV11-3	17	TGTGCCAGCAGCTTAGAGGGTAGCGGGGGGGCCAAAGATACGCAGTATTTT	CASSLEGSGGAKDTQYF
-	TRBJ1-2	-	TRBV30	12	TGTGCCTGGAGTGGTGGGGGCGGTGGCTACACCTTC	CAWSGGGGGYTF
-	TRBJ2-5	TRBD2	TRBV19	13	TGTGCCAGCAGACTAGCGGGTCAAGAGACCCAGTACTTC	CASRLAGQETQYF
-	TRBJ2-7	TRBD1	TRBV18	15	TGTGCCAGCTCACCAAATGGACAGGGGCACTACGAGCAGTACTTC	CASSPNGQGHYEQYF
-	TRBJ2-3	-	TRBV4-1	15	TGCGCCAGCAGCCAAGATTGGGCGGTCACAGATACGCAGTATTTT	CASSQDWAVTDTQYF
-	TRBJ2-7	TRBD1	TRBV5-1	13	TGCGCCAGCAGCACCGGACAGGGCTACGAGCAGTACTTC	CASSTGQGYEQYF
few	TRBJ2-1	-	TRBV9	15	TGTGCCAGCAGCGTAGGACAGAACTCCTACAATGAGCAGTTCTTC	CASSVGQNSYNEQFF
-	TRBJ2-1	-	TRBV19	11	TGTGCCAGTAGTGTTAGCAATGAGCAGTTCTTC	CASSVSNEQFF
-	TRBJ2-5	TRBD2	TRBV9	16	TGTGCCAGCAGCGTAGCTGGAGCTAGCGGGAGAGAGACCCAGTACTTC	CASSVAGASGRETQYF
-	TRBJ2-7	TRBD2	TRBV19	16	TGTGCCACTTCTTCTCTAGCGGCAGCGCCGTCCTACGAGCAGTACTTC	CATSSLAAAPSYEQYF
-	TRBJ2-3	TRBD1	TRBV29-1	15	TGCAGCGTTGCGAGGGGGACAGACGGAGAAGATACGCAGTATTTT	CSVARGTDGEDTQYF
few	TRBJ1-2	-	TRBV30	14	TGTGCCTGGAGTGTACCCCTTGGGCGTGATGGCTACACCTTC	CAWSVPLGRDGYTF
-	TRBJ1-2	-	TRBV7-9	13	TGTGCCAGCAGCCCAGACCGGAGGAGCGGCTACACCTTC	CASSPDRRSGYTF
few	TRBJ2-1	TRBD2	TRBV7-2	15	TGTGCCAGCAGCCCGGAGGGTAGCGGGAGCAATGAGCAGTTCTTC	CASSPEGSGSNEQFF
-	TRBJ2-7	-	TRBV6-5	15	TGTGCCAGCAGTTACCCGGAGGGGGGGTCCTACGAGCAGTACTTC	CASSYPEGGSYEQYF
-	TRBJ2-1	-	TRBV30	11	TGTGCCTGGAGTGCGTGGGATGAGCAGTTCTTC	CAWSAWDEQFF
few	TRBJ1-1	-	TRBV5-4	11	TGTGCCAGCAGCCAGAACACTGAAGCTTTCTTT	CASSQNTEAFF
-	TRBJ1-2	TRBD1	TRBV29-1	12	TGCAGCTGGCGGACAGGGGCGGATGGCTACACCTTC	CSWRTGADGYTF
-	TRBJ2-7	-	TRBV4-1	13	TGCGCCAGCAGCCAAGTGGGCGTCGGGGAGCAGTACTTC	CASSQVGVGEQYF
-	TRBJ2-5	-	TRBV2	11	TGTGCCAGCAGTGAAGAGGTAACCCAGTACTTC	CASSEEVTQYF
few	TRBJ2-7	TRBD2	TRBV7-2	14	TGTGCCAGCAGCTCCGGGACTAGCAGTTACGAGCAGTACTTC	CASSSGTSSYEQYF
few	TRBJ2-1	TRBD2	TRBV30	13	TGTGCCTGCAGTAGCGGGATTGGTAATGAGCAGTTCTTC	CACSSGIGNEQFF
-	TRBJ2-1	TRBD2	TRBV6-5	15	TGTGCCAGCAGCCACGGGGGGGCGGGTGGCAATGAGCAGTTCTTC	CASSHGGAGGNEQFF
few	TRBJ2-3	TRBD1	TRBV29-1	14	TGCAGCGTTATAAGGGACAGGGGATCAGATACGCAGTATTTT	CSVIRDRGSDTQYF
once	TRBJ2-1	-	TRBV4-1	17	TGCGCCAGCAGCCAAGAGGGCTTAGCGGCTTCCTACAATGAGCAGTTCTTC	CASSQEGLAASYNEQFF
-	TRBJ1-1	-	TRBV30	13	TGTGCCTGGAGTGTACAGGTGAACACTGAAGCTTTCTTT	CAWSVQVNTEAFF
-	TRBJ2-5	-	TRBV29-1	9	TGCAGCGTTGCGGAGACCCAGTACTTC	CSVAETQYF
few	TRBJ2-1	-	TRBV29-1	12	TGCAGCGTTGCGGGCACCTACAATGAGCAGTTCTTC	CSVAGTYNEQFF
-	TRBJ2-1	-	TRBV19	13	TGTGCCAGTAGTATAGAGGGTGCAGGCGAGCAGTTCTTC	CASSIEGAGEQFF
-	TRBJ2-2	-	TRBV29-1	14	TGCAGCGCTGGACAGCCCACGAACACCGGGGAGCTGTTTTTT	CSAGQPTNTGELFF
few	TRBJ2-3	-	TRBV2	15	TGTGCCAGCAGTGTACAGGGCACTAGCACAGATACGCAGTATTTT	CASSVQGTSTDTQYF
-	TRBJ2-3	TRBD2	TRBV28	19	TGTGCCAGCAGACATAACGCCTATAGCGGGCCCCCTAGCACAGATACGCAGTATTTT	CASRHNAYSGPPSTDTQYF
-	TRBJ2-1	-	TRBV5-1	12	TGCGCCAGCAGCCCGGCGTTGGGTGAGCAGTTCTTC	CASSPALGEQFF
-	TRBJ1-2	-	TRBV30	13	TGTGCCTGGAGTGTAGGGTTCGGCTATGGCTACACCTTC	CAWSVGFGYGYTF
-	TRBJ2-7	-	TRBV6-4	12	TGTGCCAGTGGGGTACAGTCCTACGAGCAGTACTTC	CASGVQSYEQYF
few	TRBJ2-5	-	TRBV29-1	14	TGCAGCGTTGAAGGGGAGGTCCCCAAGAGTTCCCAGTACTTC	CSVEGEVPKSSQYF
-	TRBJ1-1	-	TRBV30	16	TGTGCCTGGAGTGCCCCCCGGCATCAGAGGAACACTGAAGCTTTCTTT	CAWSAPRHQRNTEAFF
once	TRBJ2-5	-	TRBV6-1	14	TGTGCCAGCAGTGCGAGGGGGGATCAGGAGACCCAGTACTTC	CASSARGDQETQYF
-	TRBJ2-3	-	TRBV5-1	14	TGCGCCAGCAGCTTGGACAGGGACACAGATACGCAGTATTTT	CASSLDRDTDTQYF
-	TRBJ2-2	-	TRBV2	17	TGTGCCAGCAGTGATATGCGAAGGGGAGCGGGCACCGGGGAGCTGTTTTTT	CASSDMRRGAGTGELFF
-	TRBJ1-2	TRBD1	TRBV28	13	TGTGCCTCCCAGGGGGGAGGGAACTATGGCTACACCTTC	CASQGGGNYGYTF
-	TRBJ2-1	TRBD1	TRBV6-5	14	TGTGCCAGCAGCCCGGACAGGGGTCGGAGTGAGCAGTTCTTC	CASSPDRGRSEQFF
-	TRBJ2-7	TRBD1	TRBV6-5	15	TGTGCCAGCAGTTACGTTGGGACAGGCCTCTACGAGCAGTACTTC	CASSYVGTGLYEQYF
-	TRBJ2-3	-	TRBV15	18	TGTGCCACCAGCAGAGATCTCGCCAGTCAGGTGTTCGCAGATACGCAGTATTTT	CATSRDLASQVFADTQYF
-	TRBJ2-3	-	TRBV9	14	TGTGCCAGCAGCGTCGGCAGAAGCACAGATACGCAGTATTTT	CASSVGRSTDTQYF
-	TRBJ2-7	TRBD2	TRBV11-2	16	TGTGCCAGCAGCTTAGTTATCGTAGCGGGAGGGTACGAGCAGTACTTC	CASSLVIVAGGYEQYF
-	TRBJ1-2	-	TRBV29-1	12	TGCAGCGTTACAGGGAGCGACTATGGCTACACCTTC	CSVTGSDYGYTF
-	TRBJ2-1	TRBD2	TRBV28	15	TGTGCCAGCAGTTCCTCTAGCGGGGGGCTAGGGGAGCAGTTCTTC	CASSSSSGGLGEQFF
-	TRBJ1-1	-	TRBV13	14	TGTGCCAGCAGCTTGTTAAGGGGGAACACTGAAGCTTTCTTT	CASSLLRGNTEAFF
-	TRBJ2-6	-	TRBV28	15	TGTGCCAGCAGCCGACCGGGTACTGGGGCCAACGTCCTGACTTTC	CASSRPGTGANVLTF
-	TRBJ2-5	TRBD1	TRBV28	15	TGTGCCAGCAGTTCCCCGGGACAGGGGCTCCATGCCCAGTACTTC	CASSSPGQGLHAQYF
-	TRBJ2-1	-	TRBV30	17	TGTGCCTGGAGTGTACTCCAACGGTGGGAAGGCTACAATGAGCAGTTCTTC	CAWSVLQRWEGYNEQFF